These 13 T cell receptor beta chains came from one sample sequenced in a study of T cell changes during pregnancy in multiple sclerosis (dated by TCRdb to about 2019). The protocol used for the library was the immunoSEQ multiplex PCR assay. TCRdb took this table from immuneACCESS and kept in-frame rearrangements with V and J called. Such tables lack part of the clones; where checked against another copy, unresolved V genes explain under half of the gap, and the rest is unexplained. Within this sample are some 41,000 clones, with about nine tenths of them counted one time only. The leading ten clones occupy 1.2% of the sample. The material was CD4+ T cells from peripheral blood mononuclear cells, obtained after pregnancy. The source of these receptors is a female donor with multiple sclerosis, enrolled in a pregnancy study.

The rearrangement uses TRBV10-1 and TRBJ2-2; 11 nucleotides line up with TRBD2. CDR1 WNHNN and CDR2 SYGVQD come from the germline V gene (reference sequence). Losses at the gene ends were 4 bases for V and 0 bases for J; bases not matched to a gene: 4. The CDR3 spans 17 residues. Here the CDR3 DNA reads TGCGCCAGCAGTGGTCTAGCGGGAGGAACGAACACCGGGGAGCTGTTTTTT. Translating gives CASSGLAGGTNTGELFF.

The chain combines TRBV5-5 with TRBJ2-3; D might be TRBD1 (5 bases). The CDR3 is made up of 15 amino acids. From germline, CDR1 is SGHKS and CDR2 YYEKEE (reference sequence). V shed 0 bases and J shed 3 bases, with 11 bases lying between them. CDR3 DNA: TGTGCCAGCAGCTTGGGTGTCAGGGTAACAGATACGCAGTATTTT. This encodes CASSLGVRVTDTQYF.

The CDR3 loop is CASSLAPGWEQYF. The DNA of the CDR3 is TGTGCCAGCAGCTTGGCCCCAGGGTGGGAGCAGTACTTC. V is TRBV5-8 and J is TRBJ2-7, with D maybe TRBD1 (5 bases). Germline V CDR1 and CDR2: SGHTS, YDEGEE. Trimming pared 0 bases from V and 7 bases from J, leaving 11 bases between. There are 13 residues in the CDR3.

The genes are TRBV7-2 and TRBJ2-5, with TRBD2 matching over 8 bases. Germline V gene sequence: CDR1 SGHTA, CDR2 FQGNSA. CDR3 size: 13 residues. V lost 2 bases and J lost 4; bases outside the gene matches: 0. The CDR3: CASSLLAGETQYF. DNA of the CDR3: TGTGCCAGCAGCTTACTAGCGGGAGAGACCCAGTACTTC.

This chain connects TRBV30 to TRBJ2-6; 9 bases agree with TRBD2. The CDR3 is 17 amino acids. Trimming at V came to 2 bases and at J to 4 bases, leaving 9 bases not matched to a gene. Germline assignment: CDR1 GTSNPN and CDR2 SVGIG (reference sequence). The CDR3 loop is CAWSLGGRALGANVLTF. CDR3 sequence (DNA): TGTGCCTGGAGTTTGGGCGGGAGGGCCCTCGGGGCCAACGTCCTGACTTTC.

This clone was found once. The chain uses TRBV30 and TRBJ2-7; the match to TRBD2 covers 9 bases. The V gene's germline CDR1 is GTSNPN and CDR2 SVGIG (reference sequence). The junction had 3 bases not matched to a gene; V was cut back by 0 bases and J by 6 bases. This CDR3 is 13 amino acids long. The CDR3 coding sequence is TGTGCCTGGAGTGTAGCGGGAGGCGCCGAGCAGTACTTC. Its translation: CAWSVAGGAEQYF.

This chain connects TRBV10-2 to TRBJ1-4, with 12 nucleotides matching TRBD1. Trimming removed 3 bases from V and 2 bases from J; junction bases left unmatched: 7. The germline V gene encodes CDR1 WSHSY and CDR2 SAAADI. The CDR3 length is 18 residues. The DNA for the CDR3 is TGCGCCAGCAGTGATGGGACAGGGGGCGCAGGGACTAATGAAAAACTGTTTTTT. Amino acids: CASSDGTGGAGTNEKLFF.

As DNA, the CDR3 is TGTGCCAGCAGCTTAACCCCTAGCGGGGAGTACGAGCAGTACTTC. Protein sequence: CASSLTPSGEYEQYF. This chain links TRBV7-9 with TRBJ2-7; 9 bases agree with TRBD2. V shed 2 bases and J 4 bases; nucleotides not matched to a gene: 6. This CDR3 contains 15 residues. Germline V gene data show CDR1 as SEHNR and CDR2 as FQNEAQ (reference sequence).

The chain is built from TRBV11-2 and TRBJ1-1; 7 nucleotides align to TRBD1. The J segment lost 6 bases and the V segment lost 4 bases, leaving 20 bases of the junction unmatched. This CDR3 comprises 18 residues. Germline V gives CDR1 SGHAT, CDR2 FQNNGV. In DNA, the CDR3 is TGTGCCAGCAGCTCCTTGGGACAGTGGGACCAAGTAGATTCTGAAGCTTTCTTT. It yields the protein CASSSLGQWDQVDSEAFF. The full variable domain, in which reference TRBV11-2 and TRBJ1-1 provide the parts outside the CDR3, is EAGVAQSPRYKIIEKRQSVAFWCNPISGHATLYWYQQILGQGPKLLIQFQNNGVVDDSQLPKDRFSAERLKGVDSTLKIQPAKLEDSAVYLCASSSLGQWDQVDSEAFFGQGTRLTVV.

V usage is TRBV11-3 and J usage is TRBJ2-7; tentative D call: TRBD2 (5 bases). Germline V gene sequence: CDR1 SGHNT, CDR2 YENEEA. V lost 2 bases to trimming and J lost 6 bases, with 11 bases between them. This CDR3 contains 13 residues. CDR3 amino acids: CASSLSSSGEQYF. In nucleotides, the CDR3 is TGTGCCAGCAGCTTATCATCCAGCGGCGAGCAGTACTTC. Together with reference TRBV11-3 and TRBJ2-7, the CDR3 gives the full variable domain: EAGVVQSPRYKIIEKKQPVAFWCNPISGHNTLYWYLQNLGQGPELLIRYENEEAVDDSQLPKDRFSAERLKGVDSTLKIQPAELGDSAVYLCASSLSSSGEQYFGPGTRLTVT.

The rearrangement uses TRBV6-1 and TRBJ2-7; D is perhaps TRBD2 (6 bases). V was trimmed by 4 bases and J by 3 bases, leaving 10 bases between them. From germline, CDR1 is MNHNS and CDR2 SASEGT. The CDR3 spans 13 residues. CDR3 DNA: TGTGCCAGCAGTGCCCGGGGGATCTACGAGCAGTACTTC. Translated, it gives CASSARGIYEQYF.

The rearrangement joins TRBV13 to TRBJ2-7; 7 positions match TRBD2. Looked up from germline, CDR1 is PRHDT and CDR2 is FYEKMQ (reference sequence). V was pared by 4 bases and J by 1 base, with 7 bases of the junction left unmatched. The CDR3 totals 15 residues. CDR3 DNA sequence: TGTGCCAGCAGCTCGAGGACGGGAGGATCCTACGAGCAGTACTTC. It translates to CASSSRTGGSYEQYF.

The CDR3 DNA reads TGTGCCAGCAGGTTGGACAGGGGCTTTCAAGAGACCCAGTACTTC. Protein product: CASRLDRGFQETQYF. The chain is built from TRBV2 and TRBJ2-5; 9 positions agree with TRBD1. The CDR3 has 15 amino acids. Germline-derived CDR1 and CDR2 are SNHLY and FYNNEI. After removal of 6 bases from V and 2 bases from J, the junction contained 7 bases not matched to a gene.